A selection of T cell receptor beta chains follows, all from one sample in a study of T-cell reconstitution after alpha-beta-depleted transplantation in children. TCRdb re-derived calls from the PCR reads in MiXCR, one entry per CDR3 protein. Among some 840,000 distinct CDR3 sequences, around 17% were seen once, and the ten largest hold approximately 5%. Sequenced material: PBMCs, mostly from graft donor cells, taken 360 days after TCRalphabeta/CD19-depleted stem cell transplant. All receptors derive from a male patient younger than 18 who had a stem cell transplant for acute lymphoblastic leukemia, so the T cells may come from the graft donor. CDR3s include the opening cysteine and the closing phenylalanine or tryptophan. The order of the fields is clone size, J gene, V gene, D gene, CDR3 protein, CDR3 DNA. A D gene is named only where the DNA matches it firmly. The listing skips clone size in some rows; elsewhere it reads once, few, many or a size class.

- | TRBJ2-1 | TRBV5-1 | TRBD2 | CASSEGLAADEQFF | TGCGCCAGCAGCGAAGGACTAGCGGCCGATGAGCAGTTCTTC
few | TRBJ2-1 | TRBV4-1 | - | CASSSSVTYNEQFF | TGCGCCAGCAGCTCTAGCGTGACTTACAATGAGCAGTTCTTC
- | TRBJ2-3 | TRBV20-1 | TRBD2 | CRAGTSGGPDTQYF | TGCAGGGCCGGGACTAGCGGGGGTCCAGATACGCAGTATTTT
- | TRBJ2-5 | TRBV29-1 | - | CSVSTVPQETQYF | TGCAGCGTTTCGACTGTACCCCAAGAGACCCAGTACTTC
few | TRBJ1-1 | TRBV19 | - | CASSIGRLTLNTEAFF | TGTGCCAGTAGTATTGGCAGGCTTACCCTGAACACTGAAGCTTTCTTT
- | TRBJ1-5 | TRBV10-3 | TRBD1 | CAIRGDRGNQPQHF | TGTGCCATCAGGGGTGACAGGGGCAATCAGCCCCAGCATTTT
many | TRBJ2-1 | TRBV5-1 | - | CASSLRVVIGQFF | TGCGCCAGCAGCTTGAGGGTTGTGATTGGGCAGTTCTTC
- | TRBJ1-5 | TRBV2 | TRBD1 | CASSGTAEGQPQHF | TGTGCCAGCAGCGGGACAGCCGAAGGACAGCCCCAGCATTTT
few | TRBJ2-7 | TRBV6-5 | - | CASSSQEKYEQYF | TGTGCCAGCAGTTCCCAGGAGAAGTACGAGCAGTACTTC
- | TRBJ2-1 | TRBV12-5 | - | CASGLVAYNEQFF | TGTGCTAGTGGTTTGGTAGCCTACAATGAGCAGTTCTTC
many | TRBJ2-1 | TRBV10-3 | - | CAISERTYNEQFF | TGTGCCATCAGTGAGAGGACTTACAATGAGCAGTTCTTC
few | TRBJ2-1 | TRBV12-3/TRBV12-4 | TRBD2 | CASSFLPLAGVGNEQFF | TGTGCCAGCAGTTTCCTCCCTCTAGCGGGAGTTGGGAATGAGCAGTTCTTC
- | TRBJ1-1 | TRBV7-2 | - | CASSLKGWGLFF | TGTGCCAGCAGCTTAAAGGGCTGGGGATTGTTCTTT
few | TRBJ1-5 | TRBV12-3/TRBV12-4 | - | CASSQNQPQHF | TGTGCCAGCAGTCAAAATCAGCCCCAGCATTTT
few | TRBJ2-1 | TRBV29-1 | TRBD2 | CSVEDSPTSAYNEQFF | TGCAGCGTTGAAGATTCCCCGACTAGCGCTTACAATGAGCAGTTCTTC
- | TRBJ2-7 | TRBV6-5 | TRBD1 | CASSYSIATGSFHEQYF | TGTGCCAGCAGTTACTCGATCGCGACAGGGTCATTCCACGAGCAGTACTTC
- | TRBJ2-7 | TRBV27 | - | CASRGATGGLLFPYEQYF | TGTGCCAGCAGGGGGGCTACGGGAGGCCTTCTTTTTCCCTACGAGCAGTACTTC
- | TRBJ1-1 | TRBV6-5 | - | CASSYGEIHRVMNTEAFF | TGTGCCAGCAGTTACGGCGAAATCCACAGGGTCATGAACACTGAAGCTTTCTTT
many | TRBJ1-1 | TRBV3-1 | TRBD1 | CASSPPGGLEAFF | TGTGCCAGCAGCCCGCCAGGGGGCCTTGAAGCTTTCTTT
- | TRBJ1-1 | TRBV12-3/TRBV12-4 | TRBD1 | CASSPIPGQGHTEAFF | TGTGCCAGCAGTCCTATCCCGGGACAGGGTCACACTGAAGCTTTCTTT
- | TRBJ2-1 | TRBV9 | TRBD2 | CASSARASGSYNEQFF | TGTGCCAGCAGCGCAAGAGCTAGCGGATCCTACAATGAGCAGTTCTTC
- | TRBJ1-4 | TRBV12-3/TRBV12-4 | - | CASSKNTATNEKLFF | TGTGCCAGCAGCAAGAACACGGCAACTAATGAAAAACTGTTTTTT
- | TRBJ2-3 | TRBV19 | - | CASSIVTSDTQYF | TGTGCCAGTAGTATAGTAACCTCTGATACGCAGTATTTT
- | TRBJ2-1 | TRBV5-1 | TRBD1 | CASSLGTGRYEQFF | TGCGCCAGCAGCTTGGGGACAGGGAGGTATGAGCAGTTCTTC
- | TRBJ1-1 | TRBV5-1 | - | CASSLNPLVNTEAFF | TGCGCCAGCAGCTTGAACCCGCTGGTGAACACTGAAGCTTTCTTT
many | TRBJ2-6 | TRBV5-1 | - | CASSLGASGANVLTF | TGTGCCAGCAGTCTCGGCGCCTCTGGGGCCAACGTCCTGACTTTC
- | TRBJ2-1 | TRBV7-6 | TRBD2 | CASSSYRTSVYNEQFF | TGTGCCAGCAGCTCTTATCGGACTAGCGTCTACAATGAGCAGTTCTTC
- | TRBJ2-1 | TRBV12-3/TRBV12-4 | - | CASSPRGLARYNEQFF | TGTGCCAGCAGTCCCCGGGGGCTAGCAAGGTACAATGAGCAGTTCTTC
- | TRBJ1-5 | TRBV6-6 | - | CASPGTQPQHF | TGTGCTAGCCCAGGAACTCAGCCCCAGCATTTT
- | TRBJ2-5 | TRBV6-2/TRBV6-3 | - | CASSSASDQETQYF | TGTGCCAGCAGTTCGGCTAGCGATCAAGAGACCCAGTACTTC
few | TRBJ2-7 | TRBV20-1 | - | CSASVWRQDEQYF | TGCAGTGCTAGCGTGTGGAGACAAGACGAACAGTACTTC
few | TRBJ1-1 | TRBV27 | TRBD1 | CASSSPLGQGWGAFF | TGTGCCAGCAGTTCCCCCCTCGGACAGGGCTGGGGGGCTTTCTTT
many | TRBJ1-5 | TRBV20-1 | - | CSARVQGYQPQHF | TGCAGTGCTAGGGTACAAGGATATCAGCCCCAGCATTTT
- | TRBJ2-1 | TRBV7-6 | - | CASSLGSAGSYNEQFF | TGTGCCAGCAGCTTAGGTAGCGCGGGATCTTACAATGAGCAGTTCTTC
few | TRBJ2-2 | TRBV11-2 | - | CASSSSSGVRPGELFF | TGTGCCAGCAGCTCGTCCTCCGGGGTTCGCCCCGGGGAGCTGTTTTTT
- | TRBJ2-7 | TRBV27 | TRBD1 | CASSSPPGQGVSYEQYF | TGTGCCAGCAGTTCCCCGCCGGGACAGGGGGTCTCCTACGAGCAGTACTTC
- | TRBJ2-3 | TRBV11-3 | - | CASERGYTDTQYF | TGTGCCAGCGAGAGGGGCTATACAGATACGCAGTATTTT
- | TRBJ2-7 | TRBV10-3 | TRBD2 | CAISEGLAGAVYEQYF | TGTGCCATCAGTGAGGGACTAGCGGGAGCGGTATACGAGCAGTACTTC
- | TRBJ2-3 | TRBV24-1 | TRBD1 | CATSGQPHTDTQYF | TGTGCCACTTCGGGACAGCCACATACAGATACGCAGTATTTT
- | TRBJ1-2 | TRBV20-1 | - | CSAISGGQGNYGYTF | TGCAGTGCGATCAGCGGGGGACAAGGTAACTATGGCTACACCTTC
few | TRBJ2-2 | TRBV5-1 | - | CASSSRQANTGELFF | TGTGCCAGCTCCTCCAGGCAGGCGAACACCGGGGAGCTGTTTTTT
few | TRBJ2-4 | TRBV9 | - | CASSVVGVEGDIQYF | TGTGCCAGCAGCGTAGTTGGAGTGGAGGGGGACATTCAGTACTTC
- | TRBJ2-7 | TRBV7-6 | TRBD2 | CASSLGLAANEQYF | TGTGCCAGCAGCTTGGGACTAGCGGCCAACGAGCAGTACTTC
- | TRBJ2-7 | TRBV11-2 | - | CASSQGVGVGEQYF | TGTGCCAGCAGCCAAGGGGTGGGGGTCGGCGAGCAGTACTTC
few | TRBJ2-5 | TRBV20-1 | - | CSASPLKGVQETQYF | TGCAGTGCTAGTCCGCTTAAGGGCGTGCAAGAGACCCAGTACTTC